This entry lists 22 T cell receptor beta chains sequenced from one sample in a study of cytomegalovirus exposure and HLA in healthy donors. This PCR relied on a set of 60 Vbeta primers and 13 Jbeta primers. The assay was immunoSEQ multiplex PCR, and TCRdb's table has in-frame clones only and misses some. This sample has about 190,000 clones, with 87% found just once. Sequencing used PBMCs. Every receptor here comes from a young man in good health and CMV-seronegative.

The chain employs TRBV6-1 and TRBJ1-3, with unresolved D. The CDR3 runs to 12 residues. Per the germline V gene, CDR1 is MNHNS and CDR2 is SASEGT. Between the trimmed V and J ends, which lost 4 bases and 3 bases, there was a span of 4 bases. The CDR3 loop reads CASSVIGNTIYF. The CDR3 bases are TGTGCCAGCAGTGTTATTGGAAACACCATATATTTT.

The rearrangement joins TRBV10-3 to TRBJ2-1; D is perhaps TRBD1 (6 bases). This CDR3 region has 14 residues. Germline CDR1 is ENHRY and CDR2 is SYGVKD. With 2 bases removed from V and 6 bases from J, the gap between germline ends came to 11 bases. The CDR3 bases are TGTGCCATCAGTGAGGCAAGGACAGTCAATGAGCAGTTCTTC. Translating gives CAISEARTVNEQFF.

The chain's CDR3 is CAISEWQDTHEQYF. CDR3 nucleotides: TGTGCCATCAGTGAGTGGCAGGATACCCACGAGCAGTACTTC. The chain is built from TRBV10-3 and TRBJ2-7; D gene unclear. The CDR3 is 14 residues long. The V end was cut by 1 base, the J end by 5 bases, with 12 bases between. Germline CDR1 ENHRY, CDR2 SYGVKD.

J is TRBJ1-5 and V is TRBV7-9; 11 bases match TRBD1. Germline CDR1 SEHNR, CDR2 FQNEAQ (reference sequence). V gave up 3 bases and J gave up 1 base; unmatched junction bases: 8. The CDR3 contains 18 residues. CDR3 protein: CASSFWGQGDSSNQPQHF. The CDR3 DNA is TGTGCCAGCAGCTTCTGGGGACAGGGGGACTCGAGCAATCAGCCCCAGCATTTT.

This chain joins TRBV7-2 and TRBJ2-3; 7 positions agree with TRBD1. V shed 5 bases and J 2 bases; nucleotides not matched to a gene: 7. The germline V gene encodes CDR1 SGHTA and CDR2 FQGNSA. The CDR3 is 15 residues long. For the CDR3, the DNA is TGTGCCAGCAGCCGCAGACAGGGACCCACAGATACGCAGTATTTT. This sequence encodes CASSRRQGPTDTQYF.

This chain links TRBV5-4 with TRBJ2-7, with 13 nucleotides matching TRBD2. Per germline, CDR1 SGHNT and CDR2 YYREEE (reference sequence). The ends lost 4 bases at V and 9 bases at J; junction bases unmatched: 7. The CDR3 spans 14 residues. The CDR3 nucleotides are TGTGCCAGCAGCACCGGACTAGCGGGAGTGGGGCAGTACTTC. This gives the protein CASSTGLAGVGQYF.

The rearrangement uses TRBV16 and TRBJ1-5; 12 bases map to TRBD1. Germline V gene sequence: CDR1 KGHSY, CDR2 FQNENV. The V and J ends lost 1 base and 7 bases, in that order; junction bases with no gene match: 8. CDR3 length equals 17 residues. The CDR3 is CASSQWGQGAGRQPQHF. The DNA for the CDR3 is TGTGCCAGCAGCCAATGGGGACAGGGGGCTGGACGACAGCCCCAGCATTTT. Full variable domain (missing parts from reference TRBV16 and TRBJ1-5): GEEVAQTPKHLVRGEGQKAKLYCAPIKGHSYVFWYQQVLKNEFKFLISFQNENVFDETGMPKERFSAKCLPNSPCSLEIQATKLEDSAVYFCASSQWGQGAGRQPQHFGDGTRLSIL.

This sequence joins TRBV19 and TRBJ2-1; D perhaps matches TRBD1 (6 bases). With 3 bases removed from V and 0 bases from J, the gap between germline ends came to 12 bases. Germline CDR1 LNHDA, CDR2 SQIVND (reference sequence). The CDR3 contains 16 residues. DNA for the CDR3: TGTGCCAGTAGTATCAGGGGCTACGGCTCCTACAATGAGCAGTTCTTC. Translating gives CASSIRGYGSYNEQFF.

V and J are TRBV25-1 and TRBJ1-1; D is perhaps TRBD1 (5 bases). The CDR3 covers 14 residues. Between the trimmed V and J ends, which lost 0 bases and 9 bases, there was a span of 14 bases. Germline V gives CDR1 MGHDK, CDR2 SYGVNS. The CDR3: CASSEYGAGLQAFF. The CDR3 coding sequence is TGTGCCAGCAGTGAATATGGGGCAGGGCTGCAAGCTTTCTTT.

The sample holds one count of this clone. One end of the junction is discordant with germline, which a read error may explain. The rearrangement uses TRBV9 and TRBJ1-2, with no clear D. Germline CDR1 SGDLS, CDR2 YYNGEE. The CDR3 contains 14 residues. In DNA, the CDR3 is TGTGCCAGCAGCGAAACAGCAGCTAAATATGGCTACACCTTC. Amino acids: CASSETAAKYGYTF.

The V call is TRBV19, the J call TRBJ1-1; D ambiguous. The length of the CDR3 is 14 residues. Trimming removed 3 bases at V and 11 bases at J, with 19 bases between. Germline-derived CDR1 and CDR2 are LNHDA and SQIVND (reference sequence). CDR3 DNA sequence: TGTGCCAGTAGTATCTTTGGGCCATCTTCGGGGGCTTTCTTT. The encoded protein is CASSIFGPSSGAFF.

J is TRBJ2-7 and V is TRBV28; 9 bases align to TRBD1. The length of the CDR3 is 16 residues. V lost 4 bases and J lost 6; bases outside the gene matches: 13. The germline V gene has CDR1 MDHEN and CDR2 SYDVKM. The CDR3 spells CASSSPYRGLRGEQYF. CDR3 in DNA: TGTGCCAGCAGTTCCCCATACAGGGGGCTTCGTGGCGAGCAGTACTTC.

As regards this clone: The junction and the germline gene differ at one end; a read error may be behind it. The genes are TRBV10-3 and TRBJ1-5, with TRBD1 matching 12 bases. CDR1 and CDR2 from the germline V gene are ENHRY and SYGVKD. The CDR3 is 16 residues long. The CDR3 nucleotides are TGTGCCGTCAGTGAAACCGGGACAGGGGGCATTCAGCCCCAGCATTTT. Its translation is CAVSETGTGGIQPQHF.

The chain is built from TRBV6-1 and TRBJ2-6; D is possibly TRBD2 (6 bases). V was clipped by 1 base and J by 0 bases, with 10 bases between them. This CDR3 contains 17 residues. CDR1 and CDR2 (germline): MNHNS, SASEGT. This CDR3 is CASSEGAGPSGANVLTF. The DNA of the CDR3 is TGTGCCAGCAGTGAAGGAGCGGGTCCCTCTGGGGCCAACGTCCTGACTTTC.

This clone was detected only once. The rearrangement uses TRBV6-4 and TRBJ2-5; weak D call: TRBD1 (7 bases). CDR1 and CDR2 from the germline V gene are MRHNA and SNTAGT. The CDR3 length is 15 residues. V was trimmed by 2 bases and J by 5 bases, leaving 15 bases between them. The CDR3 protein is CASSDGSGGKETQYF. The CDR3 DNA reads TGTGCCAGCAGTGACGGGTCAGGGGGGAAGGAGACCCAGTACTTC.

The chain links TRBV28 to TRBJ1-2; tentative D call: TRBD1 (5 bases). The V end lost 7 bases, the J end lost 2 bases, and 11 bases lay between the germline ends. Germline V CDR1 and CDR2: MDHEN, SYDVKM. This CDR3 has 13 residues. The chain's CDR3 is CASNLSGNYGYTF. The DNA for the CDR3 is TGTGCCAGCAATCTGTCAGGGAACTATGGCTACACCTTC.

The chain links TRBV6-4 to TRBJ1-5; 10 bases are a match to TRBD1. CDR3 length: 14 residues. Germline V lookup: CDR1 MRHNA, CDR2 SNTAGT. The V segment lost 2 bases and the J segment 9 bases; nucleotides outside the gene matches: 4. The CDR3 spells CASSDDRGRWPQHF. The CDR3 DNA reads TGTGCCAGCAGTGACGACAGGGGGCGTTGGCCCCAGCATTTT.

The V call is TRBV27, the J call TRBJ1-4; 7 positions agree with TRBD1. CDR3 size: 16 residues. Germline assignment: CDR1 MNHEY and CDR2 SMNVEV (reference sequence). The trim removed 0 bases at V and 8 bases at J, leaving 9 bases unmatched. CDR3 protein: CASSLSGQPPREKLFF. CDR3 bases: TGTGCCAGCAGTTTATCGGGACAGCCACCACGGGAAAAACTGTTTTTT.

The V and J genes are TRBV19 and TRBJ2-6; 10 bases fit TRBD1. This CDR3 contains 16 residues. Germline V gene lookup returns CDR1 LNHDA and CDR2 SQIVND (reference sequence). V was clipped by 7 bases and J by 2 bases; unmatched bases: 5. CDR3 sequence reads: CASIDRGRAGANVLTF. In nucleotides, the CDR3 is TGTGCCAGTATTGACAGGGGGCGGGCTGGGGCCAACGTCCTGACTTTC.

The chain carries TRBV2 and TRBJ1-2, with D tentatively TRBD1 (5 bases). Germline loops: CDR1 SNHLY, CDR2 FYNNEI. The CDR3 has 14 amino acids. V was pared by 6 bases and J by 6 bases, with 17 bases between. CDR3 loop: CASSGDGGGDGYTF. CDR3 nucleotides: TGTGCCAGCAGCGGGGATGGGGGAGGCGATGGCTACACCTTC.

V and J are TRBV29-1 and TRBJ2-7, with 9 bases fitting TRBD1. Trimming at V came to 4 bases and at J to 4 bases, leaving 17 bases not matched to a gene. This CDR3 is built from 17 residues. Per the germline V gene, CDR1 is SQVTM and CDR2 is ANQGSEA. The CDR3 is CSVAKELRDRVSYEQYF. Here the CDR3 DNA reads TGCAGCGTTGCGAAGGAACTACGGGACAGGGTCTCTTACGAGCAGTACTTC.

The V gene is TRBV5-1, the J gene TRBJ1-3; 7 bases are shared with TRBD1. The CDR3 contains 14 residues. The V gene's germline CDR1 is SGHRS and CDR2 YFSETQ. J lost 0 bases, V lost 7 bases, and 4 bases had no gene match. CDR3 sequence: CASFDRASGNTIYF. DNA of the CDR3: TGCGCCAGCTTCGACAGGGCCTCTGGAAACACCATATATTTT.